This T cell receptor beta chain was profiled in a study of blood T cell repertoires in COVID-19. The Seattle patients, enrolled during active infection, were followed longitudinally. The CDR3 is 12 residues long. CDR1 and CDR2 from the germline V gene are MNHNY and SVGAGI (reference sequence). Germline trimming cut 6 bases from V and 11 bases from J; bases unmatched to any gene: 6. In the source study's methods: Amplified reference gene primers provided the basis for estimating nucleated cell counts. The repertoire was sequenced with immunoSEQ multiplex PCR; TCRdb's copy has only in-frame clones and lacks some. V and J calls plus clone size are reproduced from that table; the DNA served to infer D and trimming. The data contain 350,000 to 500,000 clones, around nine tenths of them singletons.

This chain uses TRBV6-6 with TRBJ2-1; TRBD1 aligns across 8 bases. The TCR originated in a man younger than 30 with COVID-19, enrolled during active disease. The sample was peripheral blood. The CDR3 coding sequence is TGTGCCAGCAGCAACCAGGGGGCCAAGCAGTTCTTC. Translated: CASSNQGAKQFF.